This T cell receptor beta chain was sequenced in a study of blood T cell repertoires in COVID-19. Profiling relied on immunoSEQ multiplex PCR, and the TCRdb table lists in-frame clones only, not all of them. Counted here are more than 60,000 clones, roughly 90% occurring once; the ten biggest clones make up 5.3%. The sample comprised peripheral blood. The receptor was isolated from a man over 45 with acute or convalescent COVID-19.

CDR3 coding DNA: TGTGCCAGCAGCTTAGTTCAGGGATCCTACGAGCAGTACTTC. It codes for CASSLVQGSYEQYF. V and J are TRBV11-2 and TRBJ2-7, with D perhaps matching TRBD1 (5 bases). V was trimmed by 1 base and J by 1 base, leaving 8 bases between them. The germline gives CDR1 SGHAT, CDR2 FQNNGV. The CDR3 covers 14 residues.